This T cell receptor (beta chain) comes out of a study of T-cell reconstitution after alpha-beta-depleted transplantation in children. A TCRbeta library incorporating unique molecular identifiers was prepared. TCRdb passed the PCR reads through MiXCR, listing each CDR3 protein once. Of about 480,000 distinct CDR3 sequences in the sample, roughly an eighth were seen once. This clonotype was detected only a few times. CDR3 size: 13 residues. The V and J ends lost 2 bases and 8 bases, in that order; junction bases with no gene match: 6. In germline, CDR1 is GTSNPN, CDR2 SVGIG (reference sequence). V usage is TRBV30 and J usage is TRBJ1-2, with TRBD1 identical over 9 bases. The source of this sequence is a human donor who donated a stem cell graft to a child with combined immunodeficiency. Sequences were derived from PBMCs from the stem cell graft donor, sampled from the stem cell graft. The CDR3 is CAWSRTGGEGYTF. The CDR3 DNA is TGTGCCTGGAGTCGAACAGGGGGCGAAGGCTACACCTTC.